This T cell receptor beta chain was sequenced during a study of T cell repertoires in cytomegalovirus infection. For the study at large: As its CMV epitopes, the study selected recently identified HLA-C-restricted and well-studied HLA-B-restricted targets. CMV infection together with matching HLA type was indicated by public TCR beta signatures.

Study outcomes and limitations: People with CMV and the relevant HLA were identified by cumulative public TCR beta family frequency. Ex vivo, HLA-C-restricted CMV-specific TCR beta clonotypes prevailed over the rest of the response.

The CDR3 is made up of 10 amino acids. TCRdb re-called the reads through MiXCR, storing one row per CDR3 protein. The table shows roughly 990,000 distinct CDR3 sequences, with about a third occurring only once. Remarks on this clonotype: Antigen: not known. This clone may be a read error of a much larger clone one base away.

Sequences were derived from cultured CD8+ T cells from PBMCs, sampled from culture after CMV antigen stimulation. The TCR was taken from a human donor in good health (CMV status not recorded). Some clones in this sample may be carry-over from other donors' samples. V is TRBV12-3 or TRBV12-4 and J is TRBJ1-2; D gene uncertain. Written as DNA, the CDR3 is TGTGTCAGCAGCAACTATGGCTACACCTTC. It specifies CVSSNYGYTF.